Reported below is one T cell receptor (beta chain). The antigen remains unidentified. The data were obtained in a study of shared clonotypes between healthy human individuals. Whole-study context: Each donor's CD8 memory used one plate, CD8 naive two, each CD4 subset three. Study-wide points: Blood was the only sampled material, and tissue repertoires likely differ. The generation probabilities recorded for non-shared clonotypes fell below those of clonotypes shared by all four donors.

The table came from immunoSEQ multiplex PCR; TCRdb's copy has only in-frame clones and leaves some out. The sample includes 2 million to 3 million clones, roughly 93% of them seen just once. V dropped 0 bases and J dropped 6 bases, with 10 bases sitting between them. The CDR3 has 14 residues. The germline V gene has CDR1 SGHRS and CDR2 YFSETQ. What was sequenced was naive CD4+ T cells from PBMCs. Stated subset: CD45RA+ positively selected. The rearrangement links TRBV5-1 to TRBJ2-1; no reliable D call. The source is a man aged 18 to 35 in good health. Some clones in this sample may be carry-over from other donors' samples. CDR3 DNA: TGCGCCAGCAGCTTGGCCCGAGTGGGCAATGAGCAGTTCTTC. This gives the protein CASSLARVGNEQFF.